A selection of T cell receptor beta chains follows, all from one sample in a study of control samples from healthy donors and cancer patients. Repertoires were generated with immunoSEQ multiplex PCR, while TCRdb's copy carries only in-frame clones and drops some. The profile shows 150,000 to 190,000 clones, 85% to 95% of them singletons. The source material was blood. The receptors were sampled from a man aged 50-60 years in good health. Each CDR3 is given with its conserved first and last residue. A D gene is named only where the DNA matches it firmly. Some rows have no size entry. The others give once, few or many, or a class for an expanded clone.

V: TRBV28
J: TRBJ2-7
D: NA
size: once
CDR3: CASSPTGRDLYF
DNA: TGTGCCAGCAGTCCAACGGGCCGGGACTTGTACTTC

V: TRBV2
J: TRBJ1-1
D: NA
size: NA
CDR3: CASSRGWNTEAFF
DNA: TGTGCCAGCAGTAGGGGTTGGAACACTGAAGCTTTCTTT

V: TRBV7-3
J: TRBJ2-3
D: TRBD2
size: NA
CDR3: CASSPATSGFTDTQYF
DNA: TGTGCCAGCAGCCCCGCAACTAGCGGGTTCACAGATACGCAGTATTTT

V: TRBV18
J: TRBJ2-1
D: NA
size: NA
CDR3: CGSGERYNEQFF
DNA: TGTGGTTCGGGGGAGCGGTACAATGAGCAGTTCTTC

V: TRBV2
J: TRBJ1-6
D: TRBD1
size: NA
CDR3: CASKGASPLHF
DNA: TGTGCCAGCAAGGGGGCTTCACCCCTCCACTTT

V: TRBV12-3/TRBV12-4
J: TRBJ2-1
D: TRBD2
size: NA
CDR3: CASSFGTRVEQFF
DNA: TGTGCCAGCAGTTTCGGGACTAGAGTAGAGCAGTTCTTC

V: TRBV24-1
J: TRBJ1-5
D: NA
size: once
CDR3: CATRLKANQPQHF
DNA: TGTGCCACCCGTTTGAAGGCCAATCAGCCCCAGCATTTT

V: TRBV7-9
J: TRBJ1-5
D: NA
size: NA
CDR3: CASSPIRGALSNQPQHF
DNA: TGTGCCAGCAGCCCTATACGGGGGGCGCTTAGCAATCAGCCCCAGCATTTT

V: TRBV12-3/TRBV12-4
J: TRBJ1-3
D: TRBD1
size: NA
CDR3: CASGQGVGNTIYF
DNA: TGTGCCAGCGGACAGGGGGTTGGAAACACCATATATTTT

V: TRBV7-8
J: TRBJ2-1
D: NA
size: NA
CDR3: CASSLGSVGRKEQFF
DNA: TGTGCCAGCAGCTTAGGGAGCGTCGGCCGGAAGGAGCAGTTCTTC

V: TRBV19
J: TRBJ2-3
D: TRBD2
size: NA
CDR3: CASSIVGLAGVVIADTQYF
DNA: TGTGCCAGTAGTATAGTCGGACTAGCGGGAGTGGTTATAGCAGATACGCAGTATTTT

V: TRBV11-3
J: TRBJ2-1
D: NA
size: NA
CDR3: CASSLVGTAYNEQFF
DNA: TGTGCCAGCAGCTTAGTCGGGACTGCCTACAATGAGCAGTTCTTC

V: TRBV5-1
J: TRBJ2-3
D: TRBD2
size: once
CDR3: CASASGRALLDTQYF
DNA: TGCGCCAGCGCGAGCGGGAGGGCCCTGTTAGATACGCAGTATTTT

V: TRBV30
J: TRBJ1-2
D: NA
size: NA
CDR3: CAWGHFVNYGYTF
DNA: TGTGCCTGGGGACACTTCGTTAACTATGGCTACACCTTC

V: TRBV24-1
J: TRBJ2-1
D: NA
size: NA
CDR3: CATSRVDEQFF
DNA: TGTGCCACCAGCAGGGTTGATGAGCAGTTCTTC

V: TRBV12-3/TRBV12-4
J: TRBJ2-3
D: NA
size: NA
CDR3: CASSLGGDTQYF
DNA: TGTGCCAGCAGTTTAGGTGGAGATACGCAGTATTTT

V: TRBV28
J: TRBJ1-3
D: TRBD1
size: once
CDR3: CASSQGTGVGNTIYF
DNA: TGTGCCAGCAGCCAAGGGACAGGGGTTGGAAACACCATATATTTT

V: TRBV28
J: TRBJ2-1
D: TRBD2
size: NA
CDR3: CASKLAGGGHNEQFF
DNA: TGTGCCAGCAAACTAGCGGGAGGGGGCCACAATGAGCAGTTCTTC

V: TRBV27
J: TRBJ1-1
D: NA
size: NA
CDR3: CASSLDRFNTEAFF
DNA: TGTGCCAGCAGTTTAGATAGATTCAACACTGAAGCTTTCTTT

V: TRBV11-2
J: TRBJ1-6
D: NA
size: NA
CDR3: CASSLLPDNSPLHF
DNA: TGTGCCAGCAGCTTACTGCCGGATAATTCACCCCTCCACTTT

V: TRBV5-1
J: TRBJ2-2
D: NA
size: NA
CDR3: CASRAVLGGTNTGELFF
DNA: TGCGCCAGCAGGGCCGTTTTAGGCGGTACGAACACCGGGGAGCTGTTTTTT

V: TRBV10-3
J: TRBJ2-2
D: NA
size: NA
CDR3: CAISDTAGATGELFF
DNA: TGTGCCATCAGTGATACGGCAGGGGCCACCGGGGAGCTGTTTTTT

V: TRBV5-4
J: TRBJ1-6
D: NA
size: NA
CDR3: CASSSTVSNSPLHF
DNA: TGTGCCAGCAGCTCGACAGTCTCTAATTCACCCCTCCACTTT

V: TRBV5-4
J: TRBJ1-6
D: NA
size: NA
CDR3: CASSLVPANSPLHF
DNA: TGTGCCAGCAGCTTGGTCCCCGCTAATTCACCCCTCCACTTT

V: TRBV7-9
J: TRBJ2-5
D: TRBD1
size: NA
CDR3: CASSLIQGQGSETQYF
DNA: TGTGCCAGCAGCTTAATCCAGGGACAGGGTTCAGAGACCCAGTACTTC

V: TRBV10-2
J: TRBJ2-7
D: NA
size: NA
CDR3: CASSGLAGNYEQYF
DNA: TGCGCCAGCAGTGGGTTAGCAGGAAACTACGAGCAGTACTTC

V: TRBV6-2/TRBV6-3
J: TRBJ2-2
D: NA
size: NA
CDR3: CASSYSTGELFF
DNA: TGTGCCAGCAGTTATAGCACCGGGGAGCTGTTTTTT

V: TRBV5-1
J: TRBJ2-1
D: TRBD2
size: once
CDR3: CASSASSGNNEQFF
DNA: TGCGCCAGCAGCGCTTCTAGCGGGAATAATGAGCAGTTCTTC

V: TRBV23-1
J: TRBJ2-7
D: TRBD1
size: NA
CDR3: CATRTGPDFEQYF
DNA: TGCGCCACTCGGACAGGGCCCGATTTCGAGCAGTACTTC

V: TRBV7-9
J: TRBJ2-1
D: TRBD2
size: NA
CDR3: CASSLAGAGWQFF
DNA: TGTGCCAGCAGCTTAGCGGGAGCGGGATGGCAGTTCTTC

V: TRBV2
J: TRBJ1-6
D: NA
size: few
CDR3: CASSADSNNSPLHF
DNA: TGTGCCAGCAGCGCTGACAGCAATAATTCACCCCTCCACTTT

V: TRBV28
J: TRBJ2-7
D: NA
size: once
CDR3: CAIQLAHSYEQYF
DNA: TGTGCCATCCAATTAGCACATAGCTACGAGCAGTACTTC

V: TRBV15
J: TRBJ1-4
D: TRBD1
size: NA
CDR3: CATSRAEGAFREKLFF
DNA: TGTGCCACCAGCAGAGCAGAGGGGGCGTTTCGGGAAAAACTGTTTTTT

V: TRBV29-1
J: TRBJ2-3
D: NA
size: NA
CDR3: CSVSTGLSSTDTQYF
DNA: TGCAGCGTTTCGACAGGCCTATCTAGCACAGATACGCAGTATTTT

V: TRBV10-3
J: TRBJ1-5
D: NA
size: NA
CDR3: CAISDLISNQPQHF
DNA: TGTGCCATCAGTGATCTCATAAGCAATCAGCCCCAGCATTTT

V: TRBV5-6
J: TRBJ2-2
D: NA
size: NA
CDR3: CASRLDFQTTGELFF
DNA: TGTGCCAGCAGATTGGACTTCCAAACCACCGGGGAGCTGTTTTTT

V: TRBV28
J: TRBJ1-1
D: NA
size: NA
CDR3: CASSLLSEGTEAFF
DNA: TGTGCCAGCAGTTTACTGAGTGAGGGCACTGAAGCTTTCTTT

V: TRBV6-4
J: TRBJ1-4
D: TRBD1
size: NA
CDR3: CASSPGTGATNEKLFF
DNA: TGTGCCAGCAGTCCCGGGACAGGAGCAACTAATGAAAAACTGTTTTTT

V: TRBV18
J: TRBJ2-2
D: NA
size: NA
CDR3: CASSVSGTLNTGELFF
DNA: TGTGCCAGCTCAGTGTCCGGGACTTTGAACACCGGGGAGCTGTTTTTT

V: TRBV19
J: TRBJ1-5
D: TRBD1
size: NA
CDR3: CASMTGSNQPQHF
DNA: TGTGCCAGCATGACAGGGAGCAATCAGCCCCAGCATTTT

V: TRBV7-3
J: TRBJ2-1
D: NA
size: NA
CDR3: CASSLMRVVGDEQFF
DNA: TGTGCCAGCAGCTTAATGCGGGTCGTCGGGGATGAGCAGTTCTTC

V: TRBV5-1
J: TRBJ2-1
D: TRBD1
size: NA
CDR3: CAVNRDRGSNEQFF
DNA: TGCGCCGTAAACAGGGACAGGGGTTCCAATGAGCAGTTCTTC

V: TRBV18
J: TRBJ2-7
D: TRBD1
size: once
CDR3: CASSPRTGGNLYEQYF
DNA: TGTGCCAGCTCACCGCGGACAGGGGGGAATCTTTACGAGCAGTACTTC

V: TRBV6-1
J: TRBJ1-4
D: NA
size: NA
CDR3: CASSDRVVRGKLFF
DNA: TGTGCCAGCAGTGATCGGGTAGTTCGGGGAAAACTGTTTTTT

V: TRBV3-1/TRBV3-2
J: TRBJ2-7
D: NA
size: NA
CDR3: CASSQEYRVGGEQYF
DNA: TGTGCCAGCAGCCAAGAATACAGGGTTGGAGGCGAGCAGTACTTC

V: TRBV28
J: TRBJ1-6
D: TRBD1
size: NA
CDR3: CASSLPQTGGGSPLHF
DNA: TGTGCCAGCAGTTTACCTCAGACAGGGGGCGGTTCACCCCTCCACTTT

V: TRBV19
J: TRBJ1-2
D: NA
size: NA
CDR3: CASAGQGDYGYTF
DNA: TGTGCCAGTGCCGGGCAGGGTGACTATGGCTACACCTTC

V: TRBV10-3
J: TRBJ1-3
D: NA
size: NA
CDR3: CAISSGNTIYF
DNA: TGTGCCATCAGCTCTGGAAACACCATATATTTT

V: TRBV10-1
J: TRBJ2-2
D: NA
size: NA
CDR3: CASSEQGRRELFF
DNA: TGCGCCAGCAGTGAACAGGGTCGGAGGGAGCTGTTTTTT

V: TRBV4-2
J: TRBJ1-2
D: TRBD1
size: NA
CDR3: CASSQWTGNYGYTF
DNA: TGTGCCAGCAGCCAATGGACAGGGAACTATGGCTACACCTTC

V: TRBV19
J: TRBJ2-1
D: TRBD2
size: NA
CDR3: CASSHTAGLAGVSEQFF
DNA: TGTGCCAGTAGTCACACAGCGGGACTAGCGGGAGTCAGTGAGCAGTTCTTC

V: TRBV5-1
J: TRBJ2-3
D: TRBD2
size: NA
CDR3: CASSLADSGSSDTQYF
DNA: TGCGCCAGCAGCTTGGCCGATAGCGGGAGTTCAGATACGCAGTATTTT